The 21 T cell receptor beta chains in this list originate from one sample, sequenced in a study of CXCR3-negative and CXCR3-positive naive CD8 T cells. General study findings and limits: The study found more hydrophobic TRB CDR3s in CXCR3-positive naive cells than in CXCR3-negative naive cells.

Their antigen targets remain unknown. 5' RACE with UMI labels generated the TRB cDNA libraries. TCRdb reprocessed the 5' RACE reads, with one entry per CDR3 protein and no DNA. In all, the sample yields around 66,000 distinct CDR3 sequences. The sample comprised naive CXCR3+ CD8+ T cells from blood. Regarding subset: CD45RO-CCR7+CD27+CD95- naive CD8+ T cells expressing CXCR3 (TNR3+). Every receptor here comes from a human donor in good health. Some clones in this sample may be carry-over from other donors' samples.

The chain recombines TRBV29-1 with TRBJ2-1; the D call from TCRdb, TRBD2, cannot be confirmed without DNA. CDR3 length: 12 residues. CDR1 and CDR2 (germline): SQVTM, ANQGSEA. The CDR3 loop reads CSVESQSDEQFF.

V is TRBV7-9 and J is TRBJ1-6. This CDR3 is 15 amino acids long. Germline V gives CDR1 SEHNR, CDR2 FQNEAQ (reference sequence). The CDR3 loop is CASSREHPYNSPLHF. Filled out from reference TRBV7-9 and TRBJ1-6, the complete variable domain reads DTGVSQNPRHKITKRGQNVTFRCDPISEHNRLYWYRQTLGQGPEFLTYFQNEAQLEKSRLLSDRFSAERPKGSFSTLEIQRTEQGDSAMYLCASSREHPYNSPLHFGNGTRLTVT.

The CDR3 sequence is CSVEGYDGYTF. The genes are TRBV29-1 and TRBJ1-2. The CDR3 loop spans 11 amino acids. The germline gives CDR1 SQVTM, CDR2 ANQGSEA.

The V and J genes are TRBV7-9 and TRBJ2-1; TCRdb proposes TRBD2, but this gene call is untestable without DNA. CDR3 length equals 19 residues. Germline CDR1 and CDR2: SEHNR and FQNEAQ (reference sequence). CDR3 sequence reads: CASSLVNRLADTSYNEQFF.

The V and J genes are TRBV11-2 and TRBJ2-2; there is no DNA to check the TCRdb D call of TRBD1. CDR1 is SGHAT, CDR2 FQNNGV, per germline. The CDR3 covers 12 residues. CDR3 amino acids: CASSLTEDKLFF.

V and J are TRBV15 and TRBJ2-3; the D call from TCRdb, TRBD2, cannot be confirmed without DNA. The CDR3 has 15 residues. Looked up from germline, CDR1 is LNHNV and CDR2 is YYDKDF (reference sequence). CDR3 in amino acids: CATSPEGEVPDTQYF.

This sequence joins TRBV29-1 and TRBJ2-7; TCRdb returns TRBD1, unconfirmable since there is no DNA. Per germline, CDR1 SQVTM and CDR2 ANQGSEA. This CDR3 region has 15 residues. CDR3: CSVEDETGSPYEQYF.

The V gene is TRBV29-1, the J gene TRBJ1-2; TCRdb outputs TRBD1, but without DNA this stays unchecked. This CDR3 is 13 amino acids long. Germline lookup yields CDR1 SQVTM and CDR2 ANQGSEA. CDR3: CSVRDPGGDGYTF.

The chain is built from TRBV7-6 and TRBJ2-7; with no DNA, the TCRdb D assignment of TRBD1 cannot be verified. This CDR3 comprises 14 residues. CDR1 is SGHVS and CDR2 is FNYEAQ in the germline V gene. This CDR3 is CASSHDRESYEQYF.

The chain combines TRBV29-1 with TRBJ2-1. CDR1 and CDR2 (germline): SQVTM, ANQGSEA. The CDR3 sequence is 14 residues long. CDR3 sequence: CSVTITLSYNEQFF.

The CDR3 protein is CASSYGTGGEAFF. The chain combines TRBV5-1 with TRBJ1-1; the TCRdb D gene call, TRBD1, has no DNA to confirm it. CDR3 length equals 13 residues. Per germline, CDR1 SGHRS and CDR2 YFSETQ.

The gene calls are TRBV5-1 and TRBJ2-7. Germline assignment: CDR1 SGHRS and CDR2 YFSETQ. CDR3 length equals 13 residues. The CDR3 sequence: CASSLEASYEQYF. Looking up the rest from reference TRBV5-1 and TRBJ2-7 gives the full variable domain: KAGVTQTPRYLIKTRGQQVTLSCSPISGHRSVSWYQQTPGQGLQFLFEYFSETQRNKGNFPGRFSGRQFSNSRSEMNVSTLELGDSALYLCASSLEASYEQYFGPGTRLTVT.

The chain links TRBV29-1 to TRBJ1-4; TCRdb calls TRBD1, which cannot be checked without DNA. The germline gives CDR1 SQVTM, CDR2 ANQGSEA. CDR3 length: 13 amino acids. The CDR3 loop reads CSVEGGAWEKLFF.

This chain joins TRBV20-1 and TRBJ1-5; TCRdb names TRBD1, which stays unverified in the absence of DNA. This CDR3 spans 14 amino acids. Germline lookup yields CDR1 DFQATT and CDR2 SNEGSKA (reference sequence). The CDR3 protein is CSARGQGDWQPQHF.

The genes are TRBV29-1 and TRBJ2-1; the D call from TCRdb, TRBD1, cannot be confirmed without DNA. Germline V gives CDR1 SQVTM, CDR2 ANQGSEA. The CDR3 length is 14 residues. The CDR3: CSVDLRGPYNEQFF.

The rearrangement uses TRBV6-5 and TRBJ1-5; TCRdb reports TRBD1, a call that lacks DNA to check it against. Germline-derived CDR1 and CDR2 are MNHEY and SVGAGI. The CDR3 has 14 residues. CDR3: CASKPTGTNQPQHF.

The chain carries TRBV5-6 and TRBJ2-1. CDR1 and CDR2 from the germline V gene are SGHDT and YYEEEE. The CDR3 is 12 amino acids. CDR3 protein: CASSPQDNEQFF.

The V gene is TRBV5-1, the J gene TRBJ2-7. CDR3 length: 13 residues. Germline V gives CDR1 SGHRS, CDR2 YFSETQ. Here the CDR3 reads CASSLDSLYEQYF.

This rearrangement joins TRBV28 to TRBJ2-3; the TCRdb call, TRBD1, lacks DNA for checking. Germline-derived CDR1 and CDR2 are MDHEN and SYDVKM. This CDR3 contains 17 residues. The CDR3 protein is CASSPTWTDLSTDTQYF.

CDR3 protein: CASSLGAQGPTGYEQYF. The V call is TRBV5-6, the J call TRBJ2-7; with no DNA, the TCRdb D assignment of TRBD1 cannot be verified. CDR1 SGHDT and CDR2 YYEEEE come from the germline V gene. This CDR3 is 17 amino acids long.

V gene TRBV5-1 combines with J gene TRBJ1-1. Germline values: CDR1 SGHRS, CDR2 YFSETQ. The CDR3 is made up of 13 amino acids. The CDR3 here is CASSLDQGGKAFF. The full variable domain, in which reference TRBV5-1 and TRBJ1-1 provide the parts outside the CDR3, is KAGVTQTPRYLIKTRGQQVTLSCSPISGHRSVSWYQQTPGQGLQFLFEYFSETQRNKGNFPGRFSGRQFSNSRSEMNVSTLELGDSALYLCASSLDQGGKAFFGQGTRLTVV.